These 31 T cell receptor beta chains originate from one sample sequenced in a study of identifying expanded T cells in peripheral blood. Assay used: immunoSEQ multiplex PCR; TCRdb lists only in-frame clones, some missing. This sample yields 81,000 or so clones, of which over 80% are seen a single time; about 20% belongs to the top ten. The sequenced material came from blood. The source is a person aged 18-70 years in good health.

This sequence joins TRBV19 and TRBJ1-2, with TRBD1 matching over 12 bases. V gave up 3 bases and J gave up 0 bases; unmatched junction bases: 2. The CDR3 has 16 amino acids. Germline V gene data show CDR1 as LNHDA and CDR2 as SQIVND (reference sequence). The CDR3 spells CASSMGTGGANYGYTF. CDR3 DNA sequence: TGTGCCAGTAGTATGGGGACAGGGGGCGCTAACTATGGCTACACCTTC.

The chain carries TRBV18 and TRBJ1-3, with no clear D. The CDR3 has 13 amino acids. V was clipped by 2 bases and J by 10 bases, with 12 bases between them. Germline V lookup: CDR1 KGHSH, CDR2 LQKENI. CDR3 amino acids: CASSPDRDSTIYF. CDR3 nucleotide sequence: TGTGCCAGCTCACCAGACCGAGACTCGACCATATATTTT.

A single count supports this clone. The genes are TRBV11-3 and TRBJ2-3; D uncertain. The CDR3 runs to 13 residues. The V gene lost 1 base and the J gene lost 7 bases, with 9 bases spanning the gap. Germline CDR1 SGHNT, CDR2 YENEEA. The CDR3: CASSLAPSNTQYF. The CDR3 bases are TGTGCCAGCAGCTTAGCACCCTCCAATACGCAGTATTTT.

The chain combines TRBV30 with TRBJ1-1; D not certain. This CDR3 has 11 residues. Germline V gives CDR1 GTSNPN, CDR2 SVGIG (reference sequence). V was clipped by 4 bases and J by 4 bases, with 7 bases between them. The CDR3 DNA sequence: TGTGCCTGGACACGGGGCACTGAAGCTTTCTTT. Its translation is CAWTRGTEAFF.

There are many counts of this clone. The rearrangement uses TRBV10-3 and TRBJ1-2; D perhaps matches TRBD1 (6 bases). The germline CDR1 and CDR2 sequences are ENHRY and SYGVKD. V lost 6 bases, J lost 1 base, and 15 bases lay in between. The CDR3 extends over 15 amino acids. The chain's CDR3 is CAIRAGAYDNYGYTF. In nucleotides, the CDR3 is TGTGCCATCAGGGCAGGGGCCTATGATAACTATGGCTACACCTTC.

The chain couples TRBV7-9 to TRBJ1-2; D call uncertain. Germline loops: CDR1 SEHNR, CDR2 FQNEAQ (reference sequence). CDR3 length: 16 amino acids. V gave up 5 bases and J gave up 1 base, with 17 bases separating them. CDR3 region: CASSARREDRNYGYTF. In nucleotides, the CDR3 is TGTGCCAGCAGCGCCCGCCGGGAGGATCGTAACTATGGCTACACCTTC.

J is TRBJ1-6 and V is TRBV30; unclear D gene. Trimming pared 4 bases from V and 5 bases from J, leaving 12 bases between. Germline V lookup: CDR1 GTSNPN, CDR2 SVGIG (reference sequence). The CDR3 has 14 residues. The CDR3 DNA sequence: TGTGCCTGGATGAACCCCGCCGATAATTCACCCCTCCACTTT. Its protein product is CAWMNPADNSPLHF.

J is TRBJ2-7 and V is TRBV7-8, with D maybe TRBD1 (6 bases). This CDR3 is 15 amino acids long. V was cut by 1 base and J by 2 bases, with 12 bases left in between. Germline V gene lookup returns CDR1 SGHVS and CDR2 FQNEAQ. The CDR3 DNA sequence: TGTGCCAGCAGCTTAGAAACAGGGAATCCCTACGAGCAGTACTTC. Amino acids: CASSLETGNPYEQYF.

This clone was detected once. CDR3 in amino acids: CASSLEPGGLRGGNTIYF. The CDR3 nucleotides read TGTGCCAGCAGCTTAGAGCCAGGGGGCTTGAGAGGGGGAAACACCATATATTTT. V is TRBV7-2 and J is TRBJ1-3; 8 positions agree with TRBD1. The CDR3 spans 18 residues. The germline V gene has CDR1 SGHTA and CDR2 FQGNSA. Losses at the gene ends were 1 base for V and 4 bases for J; bases not matched to a gene: 12.

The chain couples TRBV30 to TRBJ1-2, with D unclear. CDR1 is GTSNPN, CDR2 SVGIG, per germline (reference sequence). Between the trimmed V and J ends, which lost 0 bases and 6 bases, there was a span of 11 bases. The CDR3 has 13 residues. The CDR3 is CAWSVRQAHGYTF. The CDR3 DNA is TGTGCCTGGAGTGTGAGGCAGGCCCATGGCTACACCTTC.

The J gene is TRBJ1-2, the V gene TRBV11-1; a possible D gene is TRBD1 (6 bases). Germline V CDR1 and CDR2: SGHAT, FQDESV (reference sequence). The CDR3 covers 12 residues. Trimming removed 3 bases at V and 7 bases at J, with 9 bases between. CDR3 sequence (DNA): TGTGCCAGCAGCTTGCAGGGGTTTGGCTACACCTTC. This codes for CASSLQGFGYTF.

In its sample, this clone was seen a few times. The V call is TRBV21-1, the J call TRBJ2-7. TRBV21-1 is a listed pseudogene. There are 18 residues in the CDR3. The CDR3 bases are TGTGCCAGCAGCAAAAAGCCCACCAGTAGAAAGGGCGCCTACGAGCAGTACTTC. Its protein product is CASSKKPTSRKGAYEQYF.

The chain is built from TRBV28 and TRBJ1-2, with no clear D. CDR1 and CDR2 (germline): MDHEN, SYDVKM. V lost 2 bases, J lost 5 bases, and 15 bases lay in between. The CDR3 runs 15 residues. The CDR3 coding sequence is TGTGCCAGCAGTTTAGAAACGCCAGTAAGGTATGGCTACACCTTC. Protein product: CASSLETPVRYGYTF.

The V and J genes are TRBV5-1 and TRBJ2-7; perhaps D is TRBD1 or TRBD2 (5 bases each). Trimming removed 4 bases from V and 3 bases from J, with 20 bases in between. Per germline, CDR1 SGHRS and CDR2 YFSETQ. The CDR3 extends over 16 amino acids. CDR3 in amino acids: CASSPVRPGAVYEQYF. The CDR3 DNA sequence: TGCGCCAGCAGCCCCGTCCGACCCGGGGCTGTCTACGAGCAGTACTTC.

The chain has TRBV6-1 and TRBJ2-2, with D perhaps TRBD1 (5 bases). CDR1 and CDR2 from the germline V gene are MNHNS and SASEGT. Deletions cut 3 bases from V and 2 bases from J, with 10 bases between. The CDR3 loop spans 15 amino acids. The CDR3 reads CASSDGADNTGELFF. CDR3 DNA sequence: TGTGCCAGCAGTGATGGGGCAGACAACACCGGGGAGCTGTTTTTT.

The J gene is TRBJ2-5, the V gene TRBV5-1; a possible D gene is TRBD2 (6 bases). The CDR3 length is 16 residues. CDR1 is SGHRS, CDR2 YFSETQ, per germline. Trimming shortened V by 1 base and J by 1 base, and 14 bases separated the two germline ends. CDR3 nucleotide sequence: TGCGCCAGCAGCTTGAACGGGGGTCAGGTCCAAGAGACCCAGTACTTC. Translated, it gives CASSLNGGQVQETQYF. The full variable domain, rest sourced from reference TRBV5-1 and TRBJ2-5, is KAGVTQTPRYLIKTRGQQVTLSCSPISGHRSVSWYQQTPGQGLQFLFEYFSETQRNKGNFPGRFSGRQFSNSRSEMNVSTLELGDSALYLCASSLNGGQVQETQYFGPGTRLLVL.

CDR3 residues: CASTVGGQGQPQHF. The CDR3 nucleotides read TGTGCCAGCACGGTGGGGGGGCAGGGTCAGCCCCAGCATTTT. This chain connects TRBV28 to TRBJ1-5, with D possibly TRBD1 on 6 matching bases. From germline, CDR1 is MDHEN and CDR2 SYDVKM. V gave up 7 bases and J gave up 6 bases, with 16 bases separating them. The CDR3 runs to 14 residues.

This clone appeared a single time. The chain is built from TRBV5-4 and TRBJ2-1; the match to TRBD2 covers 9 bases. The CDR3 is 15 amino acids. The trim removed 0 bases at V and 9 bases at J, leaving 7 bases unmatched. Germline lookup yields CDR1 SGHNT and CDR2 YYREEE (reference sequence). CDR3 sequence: CASSLGAGGPGEQFF. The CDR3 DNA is TGTGCCAGCAGCTTGGGCGCGGGAGGGCCGGGTGAGCAGTTCTTC.

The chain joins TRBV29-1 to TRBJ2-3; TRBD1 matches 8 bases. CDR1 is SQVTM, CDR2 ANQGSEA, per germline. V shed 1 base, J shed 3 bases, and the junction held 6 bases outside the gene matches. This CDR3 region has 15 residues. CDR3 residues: CSVEGDRGGTDTQYF. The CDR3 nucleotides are TGCAGCGTTGAAGGTGACAGGGGTGGAACAGATACGCAGTATTTT.

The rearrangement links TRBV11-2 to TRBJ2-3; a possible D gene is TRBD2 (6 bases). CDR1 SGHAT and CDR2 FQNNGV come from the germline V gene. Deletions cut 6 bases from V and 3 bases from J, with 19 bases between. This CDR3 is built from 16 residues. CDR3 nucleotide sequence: TGTGCCAGCAGGTTAAGAACGGACGCGGGAACAGATACGCAGTATTTT. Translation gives CASRLRTDAGTDTQYF.

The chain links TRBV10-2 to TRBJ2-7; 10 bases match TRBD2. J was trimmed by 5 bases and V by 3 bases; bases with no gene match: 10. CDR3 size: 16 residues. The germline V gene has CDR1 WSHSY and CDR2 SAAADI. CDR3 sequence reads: CASSELSLAGRDEQYF. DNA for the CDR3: TGCGCCAGCAGTGAATTATCACTAGCGGGAAGAGACGAGCAGTACTTC.

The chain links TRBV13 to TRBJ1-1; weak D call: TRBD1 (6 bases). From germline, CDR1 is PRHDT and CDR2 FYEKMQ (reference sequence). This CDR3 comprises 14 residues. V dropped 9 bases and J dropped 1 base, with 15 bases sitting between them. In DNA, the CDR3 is TGTGCCAGTCCAGTCGGGGGCCCGAACACTGAAGCTTTCTTT. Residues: CASPVGGPNTEAFF. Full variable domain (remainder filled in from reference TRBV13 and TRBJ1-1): AAGVIQSPRHLIKEKRETATLKCYPIPRHDTVYWYQQGPGQDPQFLISFYEKMQSDKGSIPDRFSAQQFSDYHSELNMSSLELGDSALYFCASPVGGPNTEAFFGQGTRLTVV.

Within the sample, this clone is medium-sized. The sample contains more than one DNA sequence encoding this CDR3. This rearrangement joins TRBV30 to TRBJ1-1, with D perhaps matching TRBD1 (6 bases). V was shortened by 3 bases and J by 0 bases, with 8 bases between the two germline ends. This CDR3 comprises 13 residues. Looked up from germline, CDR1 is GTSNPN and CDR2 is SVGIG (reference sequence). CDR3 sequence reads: CAWRQGVNTEAFF. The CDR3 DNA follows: TGTGCCTGGAGACAGGGAGTGAACACTGAAGCTTTCTTT.

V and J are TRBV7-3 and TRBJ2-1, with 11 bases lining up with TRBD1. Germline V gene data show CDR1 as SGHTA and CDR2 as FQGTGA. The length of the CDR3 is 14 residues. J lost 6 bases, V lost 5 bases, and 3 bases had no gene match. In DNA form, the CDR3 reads TGTGCCAGCAGCGGGACAGGGGGTCCCAATGAGCAGTTCTTC. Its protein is CASSGTGGPNEQFF.

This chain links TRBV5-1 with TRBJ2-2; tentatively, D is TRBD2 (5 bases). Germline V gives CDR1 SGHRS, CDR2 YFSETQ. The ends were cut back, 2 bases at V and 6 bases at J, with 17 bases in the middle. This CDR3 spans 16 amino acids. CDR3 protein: CASSFGFGDRAGELFF. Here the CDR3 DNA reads TGCGCCAGCAGCTTTGGTTTCGGGGATAGGGCCGGGGAGCTGTTTTTT.

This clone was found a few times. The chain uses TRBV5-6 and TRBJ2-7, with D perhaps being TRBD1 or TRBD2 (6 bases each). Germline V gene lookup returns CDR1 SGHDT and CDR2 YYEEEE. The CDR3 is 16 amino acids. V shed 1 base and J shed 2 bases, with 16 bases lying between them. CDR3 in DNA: TGTGCCAGCAGCTTGTTTGGGAGGACAGAGGCCTACGAGCAGTACTTC. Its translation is CASSLFGRTEAYEQYF.

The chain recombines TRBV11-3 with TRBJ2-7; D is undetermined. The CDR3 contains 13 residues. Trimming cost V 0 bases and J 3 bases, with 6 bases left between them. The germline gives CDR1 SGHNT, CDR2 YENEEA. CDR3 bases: TGTGCCAGCAGCTTAGATCGCAGCTACGAGCAGTACTTC. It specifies CASSLDRSYEQYF. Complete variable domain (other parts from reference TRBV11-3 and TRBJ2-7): EAGVVQSPRYKIIEKKQPVAFWCNPISGHNTLYWYLQNLGQGPELLIRYENEEAVDDSQLPKDRFSAERLKGVDSTLKIQPAELGDSAVYLCASSLDRSYEQYFGPGTRLTVT.

CDR3 sequence: CASSLGLAGARTGELFF. The CDR3 region has the DNA TGTGCCAGCAGCCTCGGACTAGCGGGAGCGCGGACCGGGGAGCTGTTTTTT. The chain couples TRBV14 to TRBJ2-2; TRBD2 aligns across 13 bases. The CDR3 sequence is 17 residues long. CDR1 is SGHDN and CDR2 is FVKESK in the germline V gene. V shed 4 bases and J 5 bases; nucleotides not matched to a gene: 7.

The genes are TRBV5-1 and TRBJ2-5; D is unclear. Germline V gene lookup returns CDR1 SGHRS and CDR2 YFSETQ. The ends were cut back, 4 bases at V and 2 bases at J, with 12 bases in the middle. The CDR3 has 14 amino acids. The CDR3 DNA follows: TGCGCCAGCAGCACCCAAGGGCCTCAAGAGACCCAGTACTTC. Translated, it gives CASSTQGPQETQYF.

CDR3 DNA sequence: TGTGCCAGCGGGCAGTCGGGATTAGCAGCCTACGAGCAGTACTTC. Translated: CASGQSGLAAYEQYF. The genes are TRBV6-1 and TRBJ2-7, with a weak D call TRBD2 (5 bases). This CDR3 has 15 residues. Germline loops: CDR1 MNHNS, CDR2 SASEGT. V gave up 8 bases and J gave up 2 bases, with 19 bases separating them.

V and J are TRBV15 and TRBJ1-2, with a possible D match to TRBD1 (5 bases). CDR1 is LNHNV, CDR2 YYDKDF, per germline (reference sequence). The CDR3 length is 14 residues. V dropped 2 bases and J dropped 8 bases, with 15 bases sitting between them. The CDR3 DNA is TGTGCCACCAGCAGAACCGGGACCGAGGGCGGCTACACCTTC. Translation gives CATSRTGTEGGYTF. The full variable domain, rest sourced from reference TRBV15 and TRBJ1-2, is DAMVIQNPRYQVTQFGKPVTLSCSQTLNHNVMYWYQQKSSQAPKLLFHYYDKDFNNEADTPDNFQSRRPNTSFCFLDIRSPGLGDTAMYLCATSRTGTEGGYTFGSGTRLTVV.